What follows are 31 T cell receptor beta chains derived from one specimen sequenced in a study of T cell changes during pregnancy in multiple sclerosis. The protocol was immunoSEQ multiplex PCR, while the TCRdb copy is restricted to in-frame clones and leaves out a portion. The sample lists approximately 52,000 clones, around 92% seen once, with less than 0.3% in the top ten. Sequenced here: CD4+ T cells from peripheral blood mononuclear cells, sampled in the third trimester of pregnancy. Receptors were obtained from a female donor with multiple sclerosis, enrolled in a pregnancy study.

A single count supports this clone. The chain couples TRBV5-1 to TRBJ2-7; 8 bases agree with TRBD1. Germline CDR1 SGHRS, CDR2 YFSETQ. The CDR3 sequence is 15 residues long. Trimming at V came to 0 bases and at J to 2 bases, leaving 4 bases not matched to a gene. CDR3 DNA sequence: TGCGCCAGCAGCTTGGCCTTGGACAGGGCCTACGAGCAGTACTTC. Protein: CASSLALDRAYEQYF.

The genes are TRBV9 and TRBJ2-3; 12 bases fit TRBD2. Trimming at V came to 9 bases and at J to 2 bases, leaving 13 bases not matched to a gene. The CDR3 is 17 residues long. Germline values: CDR1 SGDLS, CDR2 YYNGEE. CDR3: CANALSSGRGLTDTQYF. In DNA, the CDR3 is TGTGCCAACGCTCTCTCTAGCGGGAGGGGCCTCACAGATACGCAGTATTTT.

In the case of this clone: Within the sample, other DNA sequences also encode this same CDR3. The rearrangement joins TRBV30 to TRBJ2-5; 9 bases align to TRBD1. J gave up 5 bases and V 5 bases, and 3 bases lay outside the gene matches. The CDR3 loop spans 12 amino acids. Germline lookup yields CDR1 GTSNPN and CDR2 SVGIG (reference sequence). This CDR3 reads CAWGTGQETQYF. Written as DNA, the CDR3 is TGTGCCTGGGGGACAGGGCAGGAGACCCAGTACTTC.

The gene calls are TRBV29-1 and TRBJ1-2, with TRBD1 as a possible D gene (5 bases). Trimming stripped 3 bases from V and 4 bases from J, with 12 bases between. The CDR3 loop spans 13 amino acids. CDR1 SQVTM and CDR2 ANQGSEA come from the germline V gene. The CDR3 DNA follows: TGCAGCGTTGATAGGCAGGGAGGCTATGGCTACACCTTC. This codes for CSVDRQGGYGYTF.

The V call is TRBV6-5, the J call TRBJ1-2; no reliable D call. CDR3 length: 13 residues. CDR1 MNHEY and CDR2 SVGAGI come from the germline V gene. Trimming left V 0 bases short and J 8 bases short, with 10 bases between. CDR3 coding DNA: TGTGCCAGCAGTTACTCCCAGGCTCAGGGCTACACCTTC. Protein product: CASSYSQAQGYTF.

V and J are TRBV2 and TRBJ1-2; TRBD1 aligns across 9 bases. CDR1 and CDR2 (germline): SNHLY, FYNNEI. After removal of 9 bases from V and 3 bases from J, the junction contained 2 bases not matched to a gene. There are 12 residues in the CDR3. The CDR3 DNA reads as TGTGCCAGTAGGACAGGGGACTATGGCTACACCTTC. It specifies CASRTGDYGYTF. Looking up the rest from reference TRBV2 and TRBJ1-2 gives the full variable domain: EPEVTQTPSHQVTQMGQEVILRCVPISNHLYFYWYRQILGQKVEFLVSFYNNEISEKSEIFDDQFSVERPDGSNFTLKIRSTKLEDSAMYFCASRTGDYGYTFGSGTRLTVV.

The V and J genes are TRBV5-6 and TRBJ1-1; D gene uncertain. The CDR3 is 15 residues long. V gave up 2 bases and J gave up 0 bases, with 11 bases separating them. Germline V gives CDR1 SGHDT, CDR2 YYEEEE. Written as DNA, the CDR3 is TGTGCCAGCAGCTTCTGGGCCTTACTGAACACTGAAGCTTTCTTT. Protein: CASSFWALLNTEAFF.

This chain uses TRBV28 with TRBJ2-2; TRBD2 aligns across 7 bases. V gave up 5 bases and J gave up 5 bases; unmatched junction bases: 11. The germline CDR1 and CDR2 sequences are MDHEN and SYDVKM. The CDR3 is made up of 16 amino acids. CDR3 nucleotide sequence: TGTGCCAGCAGTACTAGACTCCGGGGGGTTACCGGGGAGCTGTTTTTT. It translates to CASSTRLRGVTGELFF.

The chain recombines TRBV10-3 with TRBJ1-1; the D gene is possibly TRBD1 (6 bases). The CDR3 covers 13 residues. Per the germline V gene, CDR1 is ENHRY and CDR2 is SYGVKD. V lost 6 bases, J lost 1 base, and 9 bases lay in between. The CDR3 DNA reads TGTGCCATCAGCCGGACAGAGAACACTGAAGCTTTCTTT. Translating it yields CAISRTENTEAFF.

This clone was observed a single time. The chain uses TRBV5-6 and TRBJ2-5; D is perhaps TRBD2 (6 bases). Germline CDR1 and CDR2: SGHDT and YYEEEE. The CDR3 sequence is 14 residues long. Trimming took off 4 bases at V and 2 bases at J, with 12 bases between the two ends. CDR3 loop: CASSPVGGQETQYF. The CDR3 nucleotides read TGTGCCAGCAGCCCCGTCGGAGGGCAAGAGACCCAGTACTTC.

The chain links TRBV6-1 to TRBJ2-3; 13 bases line up with TRBD2. V shed 8 bases and J 8 bases; nucleotides not matched to a gene: 10. Germline CDR1 is MNHNS and CDR2 is SASEGT. This CDR3 region has 15 residues. The CDR3 bases are TGTGCCAGCGCAGAGACTAGCGGGGGGCGCAGTACGCAGTATTTT. Encoded protein: CASAETSGGRSTQYF.

This chain links TRBV29-1 with TRBJ2-3; 7 bases are a match to TRBD1. The junction had 5 bases not matched to a gene; V was cut back by 8 bases and J by 0 bases. The V gene's germline CDR1 is SQVTM and CDR2 ANQGSEA. The CDR3 length is 13 residues. The CDR3 loop reads CSLDRTSTDTQYF. In DNA, the CDR3 is TGCAGCTTGGACAGGACTAGCACAGATACGCAGTATTTT.

This clone was detected only a few times. The genes are TRBV30 and TRBJ1-1; 8 bases match TRBD1. Trimming cost V 4 bases and J 5 bases; bases outside gene matches: 12. CDR3 length equals 15 residues. Germline assignment: CDR1 GTSNPN and CDR2 SVGIG (reference sequence). The CDR3 sequence is CAWNPSGGGRTEAFF. The CDR3 coding sequence is TGTGCCTGGAACCCATCAGGGGGCGGTAGGACTGAAGCTTTCTTT.

V is TRBV6-4 and J is TRBJ2-3, with D possibly being TRBD2 (6 bases). Per the germline V gene, CDR1 is MRHNA and CDR2 is SNTAGT. The CDR3 loop spans 15 amino acids. The ends were cut back, 4 bases at V and 2 bases at J, with 13 bases in the middle. The CDR3 DNA sequence: TGTGCCAGCAGTGCCGGACGGGGGAACACAGATACGCAGTATTTT. The encoded protein is CASSAGRGNTDTQYF.

The chain employs TRBV10-3 and TRBJ1-3; no firm D call. Germline CDR1 and CDR2: ENHRY and SYGVKD. This CDR3 region has 17 residues. Trimming stripped 4 bases from V and 2 bases from J, with 18 bases between. The CDR3 sequence: CAISAMDFREAGNTIYF. Written as DNA, the CDR3 is TGTGCCATCAGTGCCATGGACTTTAGGGAGGCTGGAAACACCATATATTTT.

The rearrangement uses TRBV2 and TRBJ2-6, with D possibly matching TRBD1 (5 bases). There are 15 residues in the CDR3. The germline V and J ends were trimmed by 6 bases and 1 base, with 10 bases remaining between them. Germline V gene sequence: CDR1 SNHLY, CDR2 FYNNEI. CDR3: CASRAQGSGANVLTF. The CDR3 DNA reads TGTGCCAGCAGGGCTCAGGGATCTGGGGCCAACGTCCTGACTTTC. Combining the CDR3 with reference TRBV2 and TRBJ2-6 gives the whole variable domain EPEVTQTPSHQVTQMGQEVILRCVPISNHLYFYWYRQILGQKVEFLVSFYNNEISEKSEIFDDQFSVERPDGSNFTLKIRSTKLEDSAMYFCASRAQGSGANVLTFGAGSRLTVL.

This chain connects TRBV7-2 to TRBJ2-1, with D possibly TRBD1 on 6 matching bases. The V gene lost 3 bases and the J gene lost 7 bases, with 10 bases spanning the gap. From germline, CDR1 is SGHTA and CDR2 FQGNSA. This CDR3 is 13 amino acids long. CDR3 nucleotide sequence: TGTGCCAGCAGCTTGGGACATCGAAATGAGCAGTTCTTC. Translating gives CASSLGHRNEQFF.

V gene TRBV7-2 combines with J gene TRBJ1-1; TRBD1 aligns across 8 bases. Germline values: CDR1 SGHTA, CDR2 FQGNSA. The CDR3 loop spans 14 amino acids. Trimming cost V 5 bases and J 6 bases; bases outside gene matches: 8. CDR3 sequence: CASSLRTGIPEAFF. CDR3 bases: TGTGCCAGCAGCCTCCGGACAGGGATTCCTGAAGCTTTCTTT.

In its sample, this clone was seen once. The chain is built from TRBV2 and TRBJ2-2; 7 bases map to TRBD2. V lost 7 bases, J lost 4 bases, and 9 bases stayed unmatched. The CDR3 totals 15 residues. Germline loops: CDR1 SNHLY, CDR2 FYNNEI. The CDR3 nucleotides are TGTGCCAGCACTTTCTTTGGGGGGGGCACCGGGGAGCTGTTTTTT. It codes for CASTFFGGGTGELFF.

The chain joins TRBV14 to TRBJ1-3; 7 nucleotides agree with TRBD1. The ends lost 3 bases at V and 0 bases at J; junction bases unmatched: 5. The CDR3 covers 16 residues. Per germline, CDR1 SGHDN and CDR2 FVKESK. CDR3 amino acids: CASSQQGQRSGNTIYF. CDR3 nucleotide sequence: TGTGCCAGCAGCCAGCAGGGACAGCGCTCTGGAAACACCATATATTTT.

The rearrangement joins TRBV5-1 to TRBJ1-2; D might be TRBD1 (5 bases). With 3 bases removed from V and 4 bases from J, the gap between germline ends came to 7 bases. The CDR3 sequence is 12 residues long. Germline CDR1 reads SGHRS; CDR2 reads YFSETQ. The CDR3 loop reads CASSSGGYGYTF. CDR3 DNA: TGCGCCAGCAGCTCCGGGGGCTATGGCTACACCTTC. Variable domain in full (rest from reference TRBV5-1 and TRBJ1-2): KAGVTQTPRYLIKTRGQQVTLSCSPISGHRSVSWYQQTPGQGLQFLFEYFSETQRNKGNFPGRFSGRQFSNSRSEMNVSTLELGDSALYLCASSSGGYGYTFGSGTRLTVV.

The DNA for the CDR3 is TGCAGCGTTTTAGAGTGGGGGACAGGGGGCCCCGGGGAGCTGTTTTTT. Protein: CSVLEWGTGGPGELFF. V is TRBV29-1 and J is TRBJ2-2; TRBD1 aligns across 12 bases. The CDR3 is 16 amino acids. Germline V gives CDR1 SQVTM, CDR2 ANQGSEA. V was clipped by 5 bases and J by 6 bases; unmatched bases: 10.

This clone showed up just once. V usage is TRBV7-9 and J usage is TRBJ2-1; 10 bases fit TRBD1. Germline V gene sequence: CDR1 SEHNR, CDR2 FQNEAQ (reference sequence). This CDR3 has 14 residues. V gave up 5 bases and J gave up 10 bases; unmatched junction bases: 8. The CDR3 DNA sequence: TGTGCCAGCAGCCTGACAGGGGGCTTTGGCGAGCAGTTCTTC. Translation: CASSLTGGFGEQFF. Using reference TRBV7-9 and TRBJ2-1 for the parts outside the CDR3, the full variable domain is DTGVSQNPRHKITKRGQNVTFRCDPISEHNRLYWYRQTLGQGPEFLTYFQNEAQLEKSRLLSDRFSAERPKGSFSTLEIQRTEQGDSAMYLCASSLTGGFGEQFFGPGTRLTVL.

This clone showed up just a few times. DNA for the CDR3: TGCAGCGTTACCGACCAAGGGGTAGGGGAGCAGTTCTTC. This translates into CSVTDQGVGEQFF. The chain joins TRBV29-1 to TRBJ2-1; tentatively, D is TRBD1 (5 bases). V lost 5 bases, J lost 10 bases, and 18 bases lay in between. The CDR3 covers 13 residues. CDR1 SQVTM and CDR2 ANQGSEA come from the germline V gene.

The chain links TRBV27 to TRBJ2-5; 13 nucleotides align to TRBD2. The CDR3 sequence is 16 residues long. Germline CDR1 is MNHEY and CDR2 is SMNVEV (reference sequence). After removal of 2 bases from V and 0 bases from J, the junction contained 0 bases not matched to a gene. This CDR3 is CASSLGTSGNQETQYF. Written as DNA, the CDR3 is TGTGCCAGCAGTTTAGGGACTAGCGGGAACCAAGAGACCCAGTACTTC.

J is TRBJ1-1 and V is TRBV18; D perhaps matches TRBD1 (6 bases). In germline, CDR1 is KGHSH, CDR2 LQKENI. The CDR3 length is 14 residues. Trimming took off 1 base at V and 1 base at J, with 7 bases between the two ends. The CDR3 sequence: CASSPQTGNTEAFF. CDR3 nucleotides: TGTGCCAGCTCACCACAGACAGGGAACACTGAAGCTTTCTTT. Variable domain in full (rest from reference TRBV18 and TRBJ1-1): NAGVMQNPRHLVRRRGQEARLRCSPMKGHSHVYWYRQLPEEGLKFMVYLQKENIIDESGMPKERFSAEFPKEGPSILRIQQVVRGDSAAYFCASSPQTGNTEAFFGQGTRLTVV.

V and J are TRBV27 and TRBJ1-4; 9 bases match TRBD1. Germline V gene lookup returns CDR1 MNHEY and CDR2 SMNVEV (reference sequence). The J segment lost 5 bases and the V segment lost 2 bases, leaving 12 bases of the junction unmatched. The CDR3 has 18 residues. CDR3 DNA sequence: TGTGCCAGCAGTTTAGGGGCACGGGACAGGGATCAAAATGAAAAACTGTTTTTT. This translates into CASSLGARDRDQNEKLFF. The full variable domain, rest sourced from reference TRBV27 and TRBJ1-4, is EAQVTQNPRYLITVTGKKLTVTCSQNMNHEYMSWYRQDPGLGLRQIYYSMNVEVTDKGDVPEGYKVSRKEKRNFPLILESPSPNQTSLYFCASSLGARDRDQNEKLFFGSGTQLSVL.

This rearrangement joins TRBV19 to TRBJ1-1, with TRBD1 identical over 10 bases. Germline V gene data show CDR1 as LNHDA and CDR2 as SQIVND (reference sequence). Trimming cost V 6 bases and J 6 bases; bases outside gene matches: 1. CDR3 length: 12 amino acids. The CDR3 DNA reads TGTGCCAGTAGCGGACAGGGGGCTGAAGCTTTCTTT. It codes for CASSGQGAEAFF.

This rearrangement joins TRBV5-1 to TRBJ1-1; tentatively, D is TRBD1 (6 bases). From germline, CDR1 is SGHRS and CDR2 YFSETQ. The CDR3 runs 13 residues. V lost 2 bases and J 4 bases, leaving 9 bases between the germline ends. In nucleotides, the CDR3 is TGCGCCAGCAGCTTATCAGGGGCCACTGAAGCTTTCTTT. Translating gives CASSLSGATEAFF. The entire variable domain, with the rest obtained from reference TRBV5-1 and TRBJ1-1, is as follows: KAGVTQTPRYLIKTRGQQVTLSCSPISGHRSVSWYQQTPGQGLQFLFEYFSETQRNKGNFPGRFSGRQFSNSRSEMNVSTLELGDSALYLCASSLSGATEAFFGQGTRLTVV.

This CDR3 reads CASRTGTSDYNEQFF. The DNA of the CDR3 is TGTGCCAGCAGGACCGGGACTAGCGATTACAATGAGCAGTTCTTC. V is TRBV6-1 and J is TRBJ2-1; 10 nucleotides align to TRBD2. Trimming took 6 bases from V and 4 from J; bases not matched to a gene: 6. Germline V gene lookup returns CDR1 MNHNS and CDR2 SASEGT. CDR3 length: 15 amino acids.

The table lists this clone with a count of one. J is TRBJ1-3 and V is TRBV11-2; the D is unclear. CDR1 and CDR2 from the germline V gene are SGHAT and FQNNGV. The CDR3 loop spans 14 amino acids. Trimming removed 5 bases from V and 3 bases from J, with 11 bases in between. The CDR3 nucleotides read TGTGCCAGCAGCCTGACACAGAGTGGAAACACCATATATTTT. This encodes CASSLTQSGNTIYF.